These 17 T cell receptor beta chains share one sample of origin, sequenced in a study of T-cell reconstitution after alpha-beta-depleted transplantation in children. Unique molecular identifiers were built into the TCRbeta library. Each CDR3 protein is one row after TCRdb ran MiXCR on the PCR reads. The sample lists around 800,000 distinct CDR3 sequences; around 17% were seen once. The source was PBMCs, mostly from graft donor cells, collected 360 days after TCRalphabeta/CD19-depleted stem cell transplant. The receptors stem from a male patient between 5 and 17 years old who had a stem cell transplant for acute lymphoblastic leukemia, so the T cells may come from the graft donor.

CDR3 sequence (DNA): TGCGCCAGCAGCCGTGGGGACCCAACTAATGAAAAACTGTTTTTT. The encoded protein is CASSRGDPTNEKLFF. The chain joins TRBV5-1 to TRBJ1-4, with TRBD1 as a possible D gene (5 bases). V was clipped by 4 bases and J by 0 bases, with 10 bases between them. The CDR3 sequence is 15 residues long. Germline V lookup: CDR1 SGHRS, CDR2 YFSETQ.

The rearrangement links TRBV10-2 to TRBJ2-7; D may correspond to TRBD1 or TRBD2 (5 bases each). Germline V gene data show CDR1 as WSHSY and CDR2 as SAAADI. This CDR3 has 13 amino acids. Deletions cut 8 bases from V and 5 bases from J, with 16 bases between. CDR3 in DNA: TGCGCCAGCGTGGGGACCCACACCAACGAGCAGTACTTC. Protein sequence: CASVGTHTNEQYF.

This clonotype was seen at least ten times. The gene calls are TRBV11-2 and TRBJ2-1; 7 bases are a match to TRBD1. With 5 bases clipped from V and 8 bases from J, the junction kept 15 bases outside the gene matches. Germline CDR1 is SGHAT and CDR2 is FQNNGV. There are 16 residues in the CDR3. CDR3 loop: CASSHRDRTYVDEQFF. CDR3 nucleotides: TGTGCCAGCAGCCATCGGGACAGAACATATGTCGATGAGCAGTTCTTC.

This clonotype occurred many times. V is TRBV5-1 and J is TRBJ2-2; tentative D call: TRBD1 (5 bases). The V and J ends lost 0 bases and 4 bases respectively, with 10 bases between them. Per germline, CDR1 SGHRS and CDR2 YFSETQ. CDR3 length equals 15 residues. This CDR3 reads CASSLVDQGTGELFF. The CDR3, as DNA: TGCGCCAGCAGCTTGGTCGACCAGGGCACCGGGGAGCTGTTTTTT.

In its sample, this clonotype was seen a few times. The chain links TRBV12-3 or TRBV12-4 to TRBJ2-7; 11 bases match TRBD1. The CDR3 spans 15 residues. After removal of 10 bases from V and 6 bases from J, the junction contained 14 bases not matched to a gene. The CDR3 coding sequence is TGTGCCACCTCCCAAGGACAGGGGGCGCGTACCGAGCAGTACTTC. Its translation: CATSQGQGARTEQYF.

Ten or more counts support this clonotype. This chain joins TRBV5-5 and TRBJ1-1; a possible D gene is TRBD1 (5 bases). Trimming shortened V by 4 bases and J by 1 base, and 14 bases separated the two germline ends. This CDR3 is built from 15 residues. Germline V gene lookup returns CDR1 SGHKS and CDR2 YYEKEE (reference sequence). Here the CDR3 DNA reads TGTGCCAGCAGCGCGGGACCCACGCAGAACACTGAAGCTTTCTTT. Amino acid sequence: CASSAGPTQNTEAFF.

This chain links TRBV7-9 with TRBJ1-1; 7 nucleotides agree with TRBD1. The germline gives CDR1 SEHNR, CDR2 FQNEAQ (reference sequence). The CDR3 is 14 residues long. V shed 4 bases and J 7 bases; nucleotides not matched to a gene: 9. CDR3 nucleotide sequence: TGTGCCAGCAGCTATCCCGGGACAGACTATGAAGCTTTCTTT. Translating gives CASSYPGTDYEAFF.

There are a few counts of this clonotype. The CDR3 protein is CASSPGFGYNEQFF. CDR3 nucleotide sequence: TGTGCCAGCAGCCCCGGTTTCGGATACAATGAGCAGTTCTTC. V usage is TRBV7-3 and J usage is TRBJ2-1; D gene uncertain. The V gene lost 5 bases and the J gene lost 4 bases, with 12 bases spanning the gap. The V gene's germline CDR1 is SGHTA and CDR2 FQGTGA. The CDR3 covers 14 residues.

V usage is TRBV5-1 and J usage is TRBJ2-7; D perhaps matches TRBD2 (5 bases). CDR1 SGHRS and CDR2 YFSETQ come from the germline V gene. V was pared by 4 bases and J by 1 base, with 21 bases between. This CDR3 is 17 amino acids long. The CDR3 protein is CASSPDAVGDGSYEQYF. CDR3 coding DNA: TGCGCCAGCAGCCCCGACGCAGTGGGAGACGGATCCTACGAGCAGTACTTC.

CDR3 nucleotides: TGCGCCAGCAGCTTGGCGGCCTCCGGGACTAGCGGGAGGCGTACGCAGTATTTT. Translated, it gives CASSLAASGTSGRRTQYF. The V call is TRBV5-1, the J call TRBJ2-3; 15 bases align to TRBD2. Trimming cost V 0 bases and J 8 bases; bases outside gene matches: 10. Germline V gives CDR1 SGHRS, CDR2 YFSETQ. There are 18 residues in the CDR3. Complete variable domain (other parts from reference TRBV5-1 and TRBJ2-3): KAGVTQTPRYLIKTRGQQVTLSCSPISGHRSVSWYQQTPGQGLQFLFEYFSETQRNKGNFPGRFSGRQFSNSRSEMNVSTLELGDSALYLCASSLAASGTSGRRTQYFGPGTRLTVL.

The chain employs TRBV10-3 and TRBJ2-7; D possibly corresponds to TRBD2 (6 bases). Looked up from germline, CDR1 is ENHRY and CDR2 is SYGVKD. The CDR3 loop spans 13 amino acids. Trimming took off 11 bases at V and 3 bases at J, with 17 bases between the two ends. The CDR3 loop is CAARPGLIYEQYF. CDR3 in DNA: TGTGCCGCCCGGCCGGGACTTATCTACGAGCAGTACTTC.

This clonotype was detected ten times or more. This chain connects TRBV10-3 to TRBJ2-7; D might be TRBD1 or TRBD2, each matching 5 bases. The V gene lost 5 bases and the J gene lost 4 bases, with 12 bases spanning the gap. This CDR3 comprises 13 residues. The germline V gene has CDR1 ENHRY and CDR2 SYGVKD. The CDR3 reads CAISRDHFYEQYF. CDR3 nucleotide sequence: TGTGCCATCAGTCGGGACCACTTTTACGAGCAGTACTTC.

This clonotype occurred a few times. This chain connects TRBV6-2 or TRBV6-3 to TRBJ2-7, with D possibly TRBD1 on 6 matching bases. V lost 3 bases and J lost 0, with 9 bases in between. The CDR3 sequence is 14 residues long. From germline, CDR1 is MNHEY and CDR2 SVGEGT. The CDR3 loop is CASSYWDISYEQYF. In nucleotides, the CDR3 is TGTGCCAGCAGTTATTGGGACATCTCCTACGAGCAGTACTTC.

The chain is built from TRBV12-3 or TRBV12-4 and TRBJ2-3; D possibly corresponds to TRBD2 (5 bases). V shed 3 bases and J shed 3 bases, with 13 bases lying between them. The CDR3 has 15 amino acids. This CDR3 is CASSFDYPLTDTQYF. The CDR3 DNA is TGTGCCAGCAGTTTTGACTACCCCCTGACAGATACGCAGTATTTT.

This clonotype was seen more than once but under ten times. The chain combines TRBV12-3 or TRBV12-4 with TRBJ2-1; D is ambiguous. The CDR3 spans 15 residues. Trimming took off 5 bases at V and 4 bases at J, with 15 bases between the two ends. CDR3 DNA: TGTGCCAGCAGTCCCGGGCTAAATAATTACAATGAGCAGTTCTTC. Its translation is CASSPGLNNYNEQFF.

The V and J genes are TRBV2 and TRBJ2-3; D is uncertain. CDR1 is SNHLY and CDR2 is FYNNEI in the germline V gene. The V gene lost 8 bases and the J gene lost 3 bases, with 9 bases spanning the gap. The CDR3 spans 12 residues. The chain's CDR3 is CASRARTDTQYF. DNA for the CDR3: TGTGCCAGCCGGGCACGTACAGATACGCAGTATTTT.

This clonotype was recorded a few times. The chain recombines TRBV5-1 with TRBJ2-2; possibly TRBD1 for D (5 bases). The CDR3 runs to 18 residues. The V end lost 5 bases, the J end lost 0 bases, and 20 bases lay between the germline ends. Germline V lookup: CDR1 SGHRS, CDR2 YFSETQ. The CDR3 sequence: CASRRSIRGGTNTGELFF. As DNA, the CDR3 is TGCGCCAGCAGGAGATCGATAAGGGGCGGAACGAACACCGGGGAGCTGTTTTTT. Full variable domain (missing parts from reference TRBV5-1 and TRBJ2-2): KAGVTQTPRYLIKTRGQQVTLSCSPISGHRSVSWYQQTPGQGLQFLFEYFSETQRNKGNFPGRFSGRQFSNSRSEMNVSTLELGDSALYLCASRRSIRGGTNTGELFFGEGSRLTVL.